This T cell receptor (beta chain) was identified during a study of blood T cell repertoires in COVID-19. Study context: PBMCs, B-cell-depleted T cells, or T cells provided the cDNA or gDNA that made up the material.

V lost 3 bases and J lost 0, with 17 bases in between. Looked up from germline, CDR1 is SGHVS and CDR2 is FQNEAQ. The CDR3 sequence is 17 residues long. As handled by the study authors: Using reference gene primer amplification, nucleated cell counts were estimated. Profiling relied on immunoSEQ multiplex PCR, and the TCRdb table lists in-frame clones only, not all of them. The V and J calls and clone size come from that table; D and trimming were worked out from the DNA. The table has a few hundred thousand clones, approximately 86% seen once. The chain has TRBV7-8 and TRBJ1-2; tentatively, D is TRBD1 (5 bases). This TCR was sampled from a woman in her seventies with active or convalescent COVID-19. The sample comprised peripheral blood. CDR3 sequence: CASSFELRDFTNYGYTF. DNA for the CDR3: TGTGCCAGCAGCTTTGAACTAAGGGACTTCACTAACTATGGCTACACCTTC.